Following are 14 T cell receptor beta chains from one sample sequenced in a study of shared clonotypes between healthy human individuals. Data came from immunoSEQ multiplex PCR; TCRdb stores just in-frame clones and leaves some out. This table holds some 95,000 clones, approximately 70% found once. The sample taken for sequencing was memory CD8+ T cells sorted from blood. Subset indicated: CD45RO+ cells pooled with CCR7-negative TemRA cells. These receptors all come from a man aged 25-40 years in good health.

This clone came up once. This chain joins TRBV28 and TRBJ2-7; the match to TRBD2 covers 8 bases. The V gene's germline CDR1 is MDHEN and CDR2 SYDVKM. CDR3 size: 17 residues. V trimming: 3 bases; J trimming: 5 bases; junction bases outside the gene matches: 15. CDR3 DNA: TGTGCCAGCAGTTTGTATCCCGCCGGGGGGGGCCTCGACGAGCAGTACTTC. Translating it yields CASSLYPAGGGLDEQYF.

The sample holds many counts of this clone. The chain employs TRBV14 and TRBJ2-3; D remains ambiguous. The CDR3 extends over 13 amino acids. V was pared by 0 bases and J by 11 bases, with 12 bases between. Germline values: CDR1 SGHDN, CDR2 FVKESK. This CDR3 is CASSQEVGFQQYF. Here the CDR3 DNA reads TGTGCCAGCAGCCAAGAGGTCGGTTTTCAGCAGTATTTT. Full variable domain (rest looked up from reference TRBV14 and TRBJ2-3): EAGVTQFPSHSVIEKGQTVTLRCDPISGHDNLYWYRRVMGKEIKFLLHFVKESKQDESGMPNNRFLAERTGGTYSTLKVQPAELEDSGVYFCASSQEVGFQQYFGPGTRLTVL.

This clone appeared once. The rearrangement links TRBV27 to TRBJ2-7, with TRBD1 matching over 9 bases. Germline CDR1 MNHEY, CDR2 SMNVEV (reference sequence). The CDR3 extends over 15 amino acids. With V trimmed by 5 bases and J by 2 bases, 7 bases remained unmatched. CDR3 region: CASSEGTGKTYEQYF. As DNA, the CDR3 is TGTGCCAGCAGTGAAGGGACAGGGAAAACCTACGAGCAGTACTTC.

The gene calls are TRBV7-9 and TRBJ1-1; no clear D. V was clipped by 2 bases and J by 10 bases, with 8 bases between them. CDR1 and CDR2 from the germline V gene are SEHNR and FQNEAQ (reference sequence). The CDR3 has 11 residues. The CDR3 loop is CASSLPIGAFF. CDR3 bases: TGTGCCAGCAGCTTACCGATCGGAGCTTTCTTT.

This chain uses TRBV6-4 with TRBJ2-1; 10 bases agree with TRBD2. CDR1 and CDR2 from the germline V gene are MRHNA and SNTAGT. This CDR3 is 14 amino acids long. The V and J ends lost 5 bases and 7 bases, in that order; junction bases with no gene match: 5. For the CDR3, the DNA is TGTGCCAGCAGTCGCTCTAGCGGGGGAAATGAGCAGTTCTTC. Protein sequence: CASSRSSGGNEQFF.

The chain has TRBV19 and TRBJ1-2; 8 bases line up with TRBD1. CDR3 length equals 15 residues. V shed 4 bases and J 4 bases; nucleotides not matched to a gene: 8. Germline V CDR1 and CDR2: LNHDA, SQIVND (reference sequence). In nucleotides, the CDR3 is TGTGCCAGTAGTACTTCCCCCACAGGGGGCTATGGCTACACCTTC. The encoded protein is CASSTSPTGGYGYTF.

The chain employs TRBV15 and TRBJ1-4; unclear D gene. This CDR3 is 14 amino acids long. The germline V gene has CDR1 LNHNV and CDR2 YYDKDF (reference sequence). V was cut by 3 bases and J by 7 bases, with 12 bases left in between. The CDR3 spells CATSRSPRGEKLFF. In nucleotides, the CDR3 is TGTGCCACCAGCAGGTCACCCCGGGGTGAAAAACTGTTTTTT.

CDR3 in amino acids: CASSNTIRGRGFPNEKLFF. As DNA, the CDR3 is TGTGCCAGCAGCAATACCATCCGCGGCAGGGGGTTTCCTAATGAAAAACTGTTTTTT. The rearrangement uses TRBV5-6 and TRBJ1-4, with 7 bases identical to TRBD1. With 4 bases clipped from V and 3 bases from J, the junction kept 18 bases outside the gene matches. This CDR3 contains 19 residues. Germline CDR1 and CDR2: SGHDT and YYEEEE.

This clone was detected only a few times. This rearrangement joins TRBV7-9 to TRBJ2-3; a weak D match, TRBD2 (5 bases). V shed 4 bases and J shed 2 bases, with 13 bases lying between them. The germline gives CDR1 SEHNR, CDR2 FQNEAQ (reference sequence). The CDR3 runs 15 residues. Written as DNA, the CDR3 is TGTGCCAGCAGCTACACCGAGGGTCACACAGATACGCAGTATTTT. Its translation is CASSYTEGHTDTQYF.

In its sample, this clone was seen once. This chain uses TRBV14 with TRBJ2-7; 10 bases fit TRBD2. The CDR3 has 17 amino acids. Losses at the gene ends were 0 bases for V and 3 bases for J; bases not matched to a gene: 8. The germline gives CDR1 SGHDN, CDR2 FVKESK. The CDR3 DNA is TGTGCCAGCAGCCAAGACCGAGCGGGAGGGCCGGGCTACGAGCAGTACTTC. Protein sequence: CASSQDRAGGPGYEQYF. Full variable domain (remainder filled in from reference TRBV14 and TRBJ2-7): EAGVTQFPSHSVIEKGQTVTLRCDPISGHDNLYWYRRVMGKEIKFLLHFVKESKQDESGMPNNRFLAERTGGTYSTLKVQPAELEDSGVYFCASSQDRAGGPGYEQYFGPGTRLTVT.

CDR3 sequence (DNA): TGTGCCAGCTCCCAAACGCCCGGGACAGGTTATGAAAAACTGTTTTTT. Amino acids: CASSQTPGTGYEKLFF. V and J are TRBV18 and TRBJ1-4; 8 nucleotides align to TRBD1. With V trimmed by 6 bases and J by 6 bases, 12 bases remained unmatched. Germline V gives CDR1 KGHSH, CDR2 LQKENI. The CDR3 runs 16 residues.

V and J are TRBV7-8 and TRBJ2-5; a possible D gene is TRBD2 (6 bases). Germline lookup yields CDR1 SGHVS and CDR2 FQNEAQ. CDR3 length: 16 residues. With 5 bases removed from V and 5 bases from J, the gap between germline ends came to 21 bases. CDR3 DNA: TGTGCCAGCAGCCCTTCATCCGGGACTCTCCAGGAGACCCAGTACTTC. This translates into CASSPSSGTLQETQYF.

Only a few counts were recorded for this clone. The chain couples TRBV5-6 to TRBJ2-7; D is unresolved. This CDR3 is built from 12 residues. V lost 4 bases and J 3 bases, leaving 8 bases between the germline ends. Per the germline V gene, CDR1 is SGHDT and CDR2 is YYEEEE. This CDR3 is CASSRDIYEQYF. For the CDR3, the DNA is TGTGCCAGCAGCCGAGATATCTACGAGCAGTACTTC.

The gene calls are TRBV28 and TRBJ2-7; 9 bases are shared with TRBD1. The CDR3 has 18 residues. With V trimmed by 4 bases and J by 2 bases, 15 bases remained unmatched. Per the germline V gene, CDR1 is MDHEN and CDR2 is SYDVKM. The CDR3 DNA reads TGTGCCAGCAGTTCCTCAGTCCCCCACAGGGGGCGGACCTACGAGCAGTACTTC. This encodes CASSSSVPHRGRTYEQYF.